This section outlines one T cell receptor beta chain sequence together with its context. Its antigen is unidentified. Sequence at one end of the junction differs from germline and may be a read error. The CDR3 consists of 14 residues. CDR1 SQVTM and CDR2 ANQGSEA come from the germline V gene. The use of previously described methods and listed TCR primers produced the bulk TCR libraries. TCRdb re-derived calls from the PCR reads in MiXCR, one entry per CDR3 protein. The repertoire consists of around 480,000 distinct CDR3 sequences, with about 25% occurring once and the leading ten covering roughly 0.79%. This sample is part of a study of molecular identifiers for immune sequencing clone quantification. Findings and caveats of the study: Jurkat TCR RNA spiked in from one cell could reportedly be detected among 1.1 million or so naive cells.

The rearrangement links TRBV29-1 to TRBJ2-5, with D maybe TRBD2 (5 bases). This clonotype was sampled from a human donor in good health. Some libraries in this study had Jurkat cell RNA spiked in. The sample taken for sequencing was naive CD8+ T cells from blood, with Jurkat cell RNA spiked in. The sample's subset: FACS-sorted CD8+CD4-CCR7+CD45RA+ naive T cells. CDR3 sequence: CSVVPGTVGEAQYF. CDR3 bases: TGCAGCGTCGTCCCGGGCACAGTGGGAGAGGCCCAGTACTTC.